A single sample gave rise to the 8 T cell receptor beta chains below, sequenced in a study of T cell changes during pregnancy in multiple sclerosis (dated by TCRdb to between 2018 and 2021). The library came from the immunoSEQ multiplex PCR assay. Held by TCRdb, this immuneACCESS table contains in-frame sequences only and omits some clones. Under half of the omission traces to an unresolved V gene where checked; the cause of the rest is unknown. A total of 85,000 to 90,000 clones appear in this sample, more than 85% of them only once. The top ten constitute around 1.8% of the sample. The source was peripheral blood, collected in the first trimester of pregnancy. These receptors originate from a female donor in good health, enrolled as a control in a pregnancy study.

This clone has just one count. The V call is TRBV5-1, the J call TRBJ1-1; D call uncertain. Germline CDR1 reads SGHRS; CDR2 reads YFSETQ. Trimming removed 3 bases at V and 2 bases at J, with 8 bases between. CDR3 size: 13 residues. The CDR3 nucleotides are TGCGCCAGCAGCTGGGCACTCAACACTGAAGCTTTCTTT. Encoded protein: CASSWALNTEAFF.

CDR3 coding DNA: TGTGCCAGCAGTGAAAGGGACAGCGAATTAAGTGGCTACACCTTC. It yields the protein CASSERDSELSGYTF. This chain connects TRBV2 to TRBJ1-2, with 7 nucleotides matching TRBD1. V shed 2 bases and J 7 bases; nucleotides not matched to a gene: 10. The length of the CDR3 is 15 residues. In germline, CDR1 is SNHLY, CDR2 FYNNEI.

This sequence joins TRBV4-1 and TRBJ1-2; TRBD1 matches at 8 bases. The CDR3 is made up of 15 amino acids. Germline lookup yields CDR1 MGHRA and CDR2 YSYEKL. V trimming: 3 bases; J trimming: 2 bases; junction bases outside the gene matches: 5. Here the CDR3 DNA reads TGCGCCAGCAGCCACCCGGACAGGGAGAACTATGGCTACACCTTC. It encodes CASSHPDRENYGYTF.

This clone was counted between two and nine times. The chain joins TRBV7-9 to TRBJ2-7; perhaps TRBD2 as D (5 bases). CDR3 length: 14 residues. Germline V gives CDR1 SEHNR, CDR2 FQNEAQ (reference sequence). Between the trimmed V and J ends, which lost 5 bases and 6 bases, there was a span of 17 bases. CDR3 region: CASSLRASGSEQYF. The CDR3 DNA is TGTGCCAGCAGCCTCCGGGCCAGTGGGAGCGAGCAGTACTTC.

This sequence joins TRBV4-2 and TRBJ1-2; 7 bases line up with TRBD1. In germline, CDR1 is LGHNA, CDR2 YNFKEQ. CDR3 length equals 15 residues. The J segment lost 1 base and the V segment lost 5 bases, leaving 7 bases of the junction unmatched. CDR3 sequence (DNA): TGTGCCAGCAGCAGGGGGACAGCTGATAACTATGGCTACACCTTC. This gives the protein CASSRGTADNYGYTF.

As regards this clone: At the DNA level, this CDR3 is encoded by other sequences in the same sample as well. The rearrangement links TRBV29-1 to TRBJ2-7, with a tentative D call TRBD1 (5 bases). The CDR3 totals 16 residues. V lost 0 bases, J lost 7 bases, and 22 bases lay in between. The germline CDR1 and CDR2 sequences are SQVTM and ANQGSEA. The chain's CDR3 is CSVEDPNSQGTREQYF. The CDR3 DNA reads TGCAGCGTTGAAGATCCGAATAGTCAGGGTACTCGTGAGCAGTACTTC.

V usage is TRBV18 and J usage is TRBJ1-6; D might be TRBD1 (5 bases). The germline gives CDR1 KGHSH, CDR2 LQKENI. The CDR3 is 15 amino acids. The V and J ends lost 3 bases and 7 bases respectively, with 13 bases between them. CDR3 loop: CASSPRDLWNSPLHF. CDR3 nucleotides: TGTGCCAGCTCACCCAGGGATTTGTGGAATTCACCCCTCCACTTT.

As for this clone: Other DNA sequences in this sample translate to the same CDR3. V and J are TRBV19 and TRBJ1-1, with 8 bases matching TRBD1. In germline, CDR1 is LNHDA, CDR2 SQIVND (reference sequence). Trimming cost V 4 bases and J 2 bases; bases outside gene matches: 3. The CDR3 has 14 residues. The CDR3 bases are TGTGCCAGTAGTACCGGGACAGGAAACACTGAAGCTTTCTTT. This encodes CASSTGTGNTEAFF.